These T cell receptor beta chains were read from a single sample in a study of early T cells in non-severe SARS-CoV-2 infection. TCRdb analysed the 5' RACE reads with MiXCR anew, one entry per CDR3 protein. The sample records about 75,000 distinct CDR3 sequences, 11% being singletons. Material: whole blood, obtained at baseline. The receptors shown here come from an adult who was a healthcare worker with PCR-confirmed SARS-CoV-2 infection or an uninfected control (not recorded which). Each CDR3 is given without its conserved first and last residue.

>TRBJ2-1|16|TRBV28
ASSTTNLLGTEPNEQF
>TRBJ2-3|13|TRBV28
AIQYRTLSTDTQY
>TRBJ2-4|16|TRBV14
ASSQETGGVTAKNIQY
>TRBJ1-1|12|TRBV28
AIKSPGRDTEAF
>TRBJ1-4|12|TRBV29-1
SVGPGGTNEKLF
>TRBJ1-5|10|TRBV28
ASVSLNQPQH
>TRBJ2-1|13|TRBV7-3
ASSLNSGGAGEQF
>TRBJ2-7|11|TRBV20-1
SARLPGDYEQY
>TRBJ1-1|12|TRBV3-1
ASSQGFGRTEAF
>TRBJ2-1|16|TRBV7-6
ASSSSGLAISSYNEQF
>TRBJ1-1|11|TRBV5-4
ASSLGSRAEAF
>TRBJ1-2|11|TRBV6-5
ASWGPSFYGYT
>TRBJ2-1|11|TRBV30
AWSVQRGQEQF
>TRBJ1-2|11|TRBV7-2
ASSLDSLYGYT
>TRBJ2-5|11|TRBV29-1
SADPQAQETQY
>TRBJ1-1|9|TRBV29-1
SVAPNTEAF
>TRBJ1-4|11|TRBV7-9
ASRVGQGEKLF
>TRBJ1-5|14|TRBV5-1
ASSLGVRDGNQPQH
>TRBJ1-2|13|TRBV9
ASSAQYRGSYGYT
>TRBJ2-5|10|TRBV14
ASSEKRRTQY
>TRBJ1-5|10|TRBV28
ASTPGGQPQH
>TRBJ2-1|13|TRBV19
ASSIVQRGIGEQF
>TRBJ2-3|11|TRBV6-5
ASTPGGLGTQY
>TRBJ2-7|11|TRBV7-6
ASSAGPHNEQY
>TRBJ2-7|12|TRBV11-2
ASSPRTSFYEQY
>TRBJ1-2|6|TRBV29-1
SVEGYT
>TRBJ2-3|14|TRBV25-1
ASSEKAGRFTDTQY
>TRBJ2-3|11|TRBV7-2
ASRSSSTDTQY
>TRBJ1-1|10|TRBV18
ASSRSGAEAF
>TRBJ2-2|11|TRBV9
ASSVDHTGELF
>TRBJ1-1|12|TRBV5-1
ASSALRVNTEAF
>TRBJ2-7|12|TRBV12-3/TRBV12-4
ASSFGPPTYEQY
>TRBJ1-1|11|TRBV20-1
SARLGELTEAF
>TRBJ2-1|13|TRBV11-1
ASSVLSGGAQEQF
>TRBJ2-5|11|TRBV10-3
AINPGGVETQY
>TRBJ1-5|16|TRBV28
ASSSLSVGVNSNQPQH
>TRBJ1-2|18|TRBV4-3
ASSQASGTGLGSANYGYT
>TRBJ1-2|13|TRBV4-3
ASSQGSRALYGYT
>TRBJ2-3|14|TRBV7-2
ASSPRRTGGEDTQY
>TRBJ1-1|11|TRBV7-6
ASSRDAATEAF
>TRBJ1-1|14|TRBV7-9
ASSPGQGGRNTEAF